This TCR beta chain was captured by sequencing in a study of T cell repertoires in cytomegalovirus infection. This clonotype was observed many times. CDR3 length: 18 residues. Germline assignment: CDR1 SGHVT and CDR2 SQSDAQ. V shed 9 bases and J 2 bases; nucleotides not matched to a gene: 18. A single record per CDR3 protein comes from TCRdb applying MiXCR to the reads. The repertoire holds roughly 150,000 distinct CDR3 sequences, with 17% as singletons. The source material was CD8+ T cells from PBMCs. This chain joins TRBV7-4 and TRBJ2-3; 9 nucleotides line up with TRBD2. This receptor was taken from a human donor in good health (CMV status not recorded). Some clones in this sample may be carry-over from other donors' samples. The CDR3 nucleotides read TGTGCCAGTGCGGGGACGTGGTCTAGCGGGGCCAACACAGATACGCAGTATTTT. Translated: CASAGTWSSGANTDTQYF.